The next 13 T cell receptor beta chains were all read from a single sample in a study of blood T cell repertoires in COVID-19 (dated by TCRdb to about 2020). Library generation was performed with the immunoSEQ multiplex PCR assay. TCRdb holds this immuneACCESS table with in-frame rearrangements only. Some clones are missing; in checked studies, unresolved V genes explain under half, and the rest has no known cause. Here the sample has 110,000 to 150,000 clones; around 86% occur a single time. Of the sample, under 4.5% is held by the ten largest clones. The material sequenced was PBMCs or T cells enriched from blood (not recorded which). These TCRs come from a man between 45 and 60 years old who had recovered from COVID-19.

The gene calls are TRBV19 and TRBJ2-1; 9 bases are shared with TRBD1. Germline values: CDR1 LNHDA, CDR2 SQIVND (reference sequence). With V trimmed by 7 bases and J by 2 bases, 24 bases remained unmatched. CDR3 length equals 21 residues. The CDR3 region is CASTPFGGQGSGTITYNEQFF. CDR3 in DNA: TGTGCCAGTACTCCTTTTGGGGGACAGGGCTCCGGGACGATCACCTACAATGAGCAGTTCTTC.

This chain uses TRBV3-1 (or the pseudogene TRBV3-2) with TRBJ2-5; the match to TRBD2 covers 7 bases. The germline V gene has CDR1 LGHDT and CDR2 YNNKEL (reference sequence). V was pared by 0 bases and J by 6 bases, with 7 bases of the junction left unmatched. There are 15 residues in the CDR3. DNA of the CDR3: TGTGCCAGCAGCCAAGATAGGGCTAGCGGACAGACCCAGTACTTC. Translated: CASSQDRASGQTQYF.

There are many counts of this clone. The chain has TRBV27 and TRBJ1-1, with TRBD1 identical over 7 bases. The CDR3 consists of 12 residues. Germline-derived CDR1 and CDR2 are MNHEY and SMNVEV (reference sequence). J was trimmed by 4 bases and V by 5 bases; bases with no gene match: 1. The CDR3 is CASSAGGTEAFF. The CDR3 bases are TGTGCCAGCAGTGCAGGGGGCACTGAAGCTTTCTTT.

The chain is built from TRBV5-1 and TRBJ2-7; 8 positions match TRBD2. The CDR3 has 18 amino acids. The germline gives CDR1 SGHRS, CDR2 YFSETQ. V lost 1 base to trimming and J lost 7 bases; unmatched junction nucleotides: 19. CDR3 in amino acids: CASSLSGRLASTSGEQYF. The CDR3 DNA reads TGCGCCAGCAGCTTGAGCGGTCGACTAGCGTCCACTTCGGGGGAGCAGTACTTC.

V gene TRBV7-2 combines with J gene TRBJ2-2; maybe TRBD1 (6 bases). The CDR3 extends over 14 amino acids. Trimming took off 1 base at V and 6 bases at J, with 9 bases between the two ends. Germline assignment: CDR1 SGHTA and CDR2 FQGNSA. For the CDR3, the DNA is TGTGCCAGCAGCTTAGTTGGGACATCCGGGGAGCTGTTTTTT. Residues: CASSLVGTSGELFF.

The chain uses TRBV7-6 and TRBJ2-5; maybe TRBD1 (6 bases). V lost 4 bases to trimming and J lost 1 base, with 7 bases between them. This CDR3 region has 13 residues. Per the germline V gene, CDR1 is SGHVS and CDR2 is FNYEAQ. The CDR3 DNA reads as TGTGCCAGCAGCTACAGGGTCCAAGAGACCCAGTACTTC. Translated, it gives CASSYRVQETQYF. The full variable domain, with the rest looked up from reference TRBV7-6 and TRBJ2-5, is GAGVSQSPRYKVTKRGQDVALRCDPISGHVSLYWYRQALGQGPEFLTYFNYEAQQDKSGLPNDRFSAERPEGSISTLTIQRTEQRDSAMYRCASSYRVQETQYFGPGTRLLVL.

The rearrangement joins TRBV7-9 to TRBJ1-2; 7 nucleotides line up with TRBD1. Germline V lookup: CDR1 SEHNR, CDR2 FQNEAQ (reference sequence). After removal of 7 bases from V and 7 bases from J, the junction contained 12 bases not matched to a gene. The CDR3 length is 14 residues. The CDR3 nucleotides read TGTGCCAGCAACCGGGACAGTGGGGCATCTGGCTACACCTTC. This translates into CASNRDSGASGYTF.

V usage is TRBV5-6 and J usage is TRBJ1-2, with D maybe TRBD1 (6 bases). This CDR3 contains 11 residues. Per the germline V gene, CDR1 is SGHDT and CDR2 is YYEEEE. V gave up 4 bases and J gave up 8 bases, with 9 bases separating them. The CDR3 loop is CASSTGFGYTF. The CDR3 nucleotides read TGTGCCAGCAGCACAGGGTTCGGCTACACCTTC.

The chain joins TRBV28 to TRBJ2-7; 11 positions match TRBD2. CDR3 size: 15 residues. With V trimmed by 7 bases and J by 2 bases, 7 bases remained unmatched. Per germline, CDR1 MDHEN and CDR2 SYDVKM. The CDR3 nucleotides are TGTGCCAGCATAGAAGGGACTAGCGGTGCCTACGAGCAGTACTTC. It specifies CASIEGTSGAYEQYF. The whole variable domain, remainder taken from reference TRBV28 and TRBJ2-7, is DVKVTQSSRYLVKRTGEKVFLECVQDMDHENMFWYRQDPGLGLRLIYFSYDVKMKEKGDIPEGYSVSREKKERFSLILESASTNQTSMYLCASIEGTSGAYEQYFGPGTRLTVT.

The CDR3 is CASSHTNRVEGGYTF. The CDR3 DNA follows: TGCGCCAGCAGCCACACTAACAGGGTAGAAGGGGGCTACACCTTC. This chain uses TRBV4-3 with TRBJ1-2; a weak D match, TRBD1 (6 bases). Germline CDR1 reads LGHNA; CDR2 reads YSLEER. The CDR3 is 15 amino acids. Trimming stripped 3 bases from V and 8 bases from J, with 19 bases between.

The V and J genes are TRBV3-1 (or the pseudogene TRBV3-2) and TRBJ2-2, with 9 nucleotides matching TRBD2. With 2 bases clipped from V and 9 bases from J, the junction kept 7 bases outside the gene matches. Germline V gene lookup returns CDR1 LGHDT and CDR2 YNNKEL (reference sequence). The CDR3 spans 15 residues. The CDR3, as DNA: TGTGCCAGCAGCCAATCAAGCGGGAGGCTCAGGGAGCTGTTTTTT. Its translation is CASSQSSGRLRELFF.

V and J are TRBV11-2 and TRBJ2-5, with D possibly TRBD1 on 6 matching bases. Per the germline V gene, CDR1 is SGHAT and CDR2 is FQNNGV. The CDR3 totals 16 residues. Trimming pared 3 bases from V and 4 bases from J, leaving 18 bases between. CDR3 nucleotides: TGTGCCAGCAGCTTCAAGACAGGCCAGGTGGGAGAGACCCAGTACTTC. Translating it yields CASSFKTGQVGETQYF. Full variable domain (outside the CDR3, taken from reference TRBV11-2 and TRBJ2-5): EAGVAQSPRYKIIEKRQSVAFWCNPISGHATLYWYQQILGQGPKLLIQFQNNGVVDDSQLPKDRFSAERLKGVDSTLKIQPAKLEDSAVYLCASSFKTGQVGETQYFGPGTRLLVL.

This CDR3 reads CASSSPGTGSQPQHF. The CDR3 coding sequence is TGTGCCAGCAGTTCCCCCGGGACAGGGAGCCAGCCCCAGCATTTT. V and J are TRBV28 and TRBJ1-5; 9 positions agree with TRBD1. The J segment lost 7 bases and the V segment lost 4 bases, leaving 8 bases of the junction unmatched. CDR1 MDHEN and CDR2 SYDVKM come from the germline V gene. CDR3 size: 15 residues.